The rows below give T cell receptor beta chains drawn from one sample of a study of CD8+ T cells in alopecia areata. Sequenced by immunoSEQ multiplex PCR; TCRdb stores in-frame clones only, minus some. This sample carries roughly 180,000 clones, about 63% of them seen once, and the ten largest clones take roughly 1.7%. Sequenced material: CD4+ T cells sorted from blood, taken at week 0. These receptors were taken from a human donor with alopecia areata. Both conserved end residues are part of each CDR3. D genes are given only for firm matches. Expanded clones get a size class; other rows say once, few or many, or leave the size out.

J	V	D	length	size	DNA	CDR3
TRBJ2-2	TRBV10-2	-	15	many	TGCGCCAGCAGTCTTACCGGGGTCAACACCGGGGAGCTGTTTTTT	CASSLTGVNTGELFF
TRBJ1-1	TRBV30	-	12	-	TGTGCCTGGGGGCAGTTCAACACTGAAGCTTTCTTT	CAWGQFNTEAFF
TRBJ1-1	TRBV25-1	-	14	-	TGTGCCAGCAGTGCCCCTACCCAGAGGACTGAAGCTTTCTTT	CASSAPTQRTEAFF
TRBJ2-3	TRBV7-2	TRBD1	16	few	TGTGCCAGCAGCTCGGGACAGACCTATAGCACAGATACGCAGTATTTT	CASSSGQTYSTDTQYF
TRBJ1-4	TRBV15	-	13	few	TGTGCCACCAGCAGTGCCCTTAATGAAAAACTGTTTTTT	CATSSALNEKLFF
TRBJ2-1	TRBV7-9	TRBD1	12	-	TGTGCCAGCAGTCACCGGGACAGCGAGCAGTTCTTC	CASSHRDSEQFF
TRBJ2-3	TRBV7-2	-	12	-	TGTGCCAGCAGCTTACTTCAGAGTTGGCAGTATTTT	CASSLLQSWQYF
TRBJ2-1	TRBV5-1	-	15	-	TGCGCCAGCAGTTACGACCCCCTCTCCTACAATGAGCAGTTCTTC	CASSYDPLSYNEQFF
TRBJ2-5	TRBV4-3	-	13	few	TGCGCCAGCAGCCAAGTATCGGGAGAGACCCAGTACTTC	CASSQVSGETQYF
TRBJ2-2	TRBV2	-	13	-	TGTGCCAGCAGTGTGATACAGGCCGGGGAGCTGTTTTTT	CASSVIQAGELFF
TRBJ2-7	TRBV5-1	TRBD2	15	once	TGCGCCAGCAGCTGGACTAGCGGGGGGATGTACGAGCAGTACTTC	CASSWTSGGMYEQYF
TRBJ1-6	TRBV9	-	16	few	TGTGCCAGCAGCGTAGCCGAAGGGTTCAATAATTCACCCCTCCACTTT	CASSVAEGFNNSPLHF
TRBJ1-1	TRBV30	-	14	-	TGTGCCTGGAGGGCCGTTGGCCTGAACACTGAAGCTTTCTTT	CAWRAVGLNTEAFF
TRBJ1-1	TRBV5-1	-	14	-	TGCGCCAGCAGCATAACTACAGCTAACACTGAAGCTTTCTTT	CASSITTANTEAFF
TRBJ2-6	TRBV29-1	TRBD2	14	few	TGCAGCGCGGGAGGGGTTTCTGGGGCCAACGTCCTGACTTTC	CSAGGVSGANVLTF
TRBJ2-6	TRBV5-1	-	15	-	TGCGCCAGCAGCGCACAGGTCTCTGGGGCCAACGTCCTGACTTTC	CASSAQVSGANVLTF
TRBJ1-6	TRBV19	TRBD1	14	-	TGTGCCAGCAACCCGGGACAGGGGAATTCACCCCTCCACTTT	CASNPGQGNSPLHF
TRBJ1-2	TRBV30	-	11	-	TGTGCCTGGAGTGCGAGCTATGGCTACACCTTC	CAWSASYGYTF
TRBJ2-1	TRBV6-5	TRBD2	15	-	TGTGCCAGCAGTGCAACTAGCGGGGGGGCCGGTGAGCAGTTCTTC	CASSATSGGAGEQFF
TRBJ2-4	TRBV10-2	-	12	-	TGCGCCAGCAGGGCAGGGGCAAACATTCAGTACTTC	CASRAGANIQYF
TRBJ1-6	TRBV4-3	-	15	-	TGCGCCAGCAGCCAAGTTATGGGCAGTAATTCACCCCTCCACTTT	CASSQVMGSNSPLHF
TRBJ2-7	TRBV29-1	TRBD2	15	-	TGCAGCGCTGTGGGACTAGCGGGGGGTTACTACGAGCAGTACTTC	CSAVGLAGGYYEQYF
TRBJ1-2	TRBV7-8	TRBD1	14	many	TGTGCCAGCAGCTTAGAGCGACAGGGCTATGGCTACACCTTC	CASSLERQGYGYTF
TRBJ2-1	TRBV19	-	15	few	TGTGCCAGTAGTATTCCCATGAGCTCCTACAATGAGCAGTTCTTC	CASSIPMSSYNEQFF
TRBJ1-2	TRBV30	TRBD1	14	once	TGTGCCTGGTACCCGGGACAGGGGTACTCTGGCTACACCTTC	CAWYPGQGYSGYTF
TRBJ1-6	TRBV27	TRBD1	16	-	TGTGCCAGCAGTCCGACAGGGTTGAGCTTTAATTCACCCCTCCACTTT	CASSPTGLSFNSPLHF
TRBJ2-1	TRBV6-6	-	11	-	TGTGCCAGCAGTTACTCGCTAGAGCAGTTCTTC	CASSYSLEQFF
TRBJ2-7	TRBV30	-	16	-	TGTGCCTGGACACCCCGTTCCACCGGGACGATGGGCGAGCAGTACTTC	CAWTPRSTGTMGEQYF
TRBJ1-5	TRBV27	-	14	few	TGTGCCAGCAGTCCTACAGGGTCCCATCAGCCCCAGCATTTT	CASSPTGSHQPQHF
TRBJ2-7	TRBV25-1	-	14	-	TGTGCCAGCAGTGCCCGAGCGGACACTTACGAGCAGTACTTC	CASSARADTYEQYF
TRBJ2-1	TRBV27	TRBD2	15	-	TGTGCCAGCAGTGATGGGCAGGGAGGGTACAATGAGCAGTTCTTC	CASSDGQGGYNEQFF
TRBJ1-1	TRBV29-1	-	15	-	TGCAGCGTTGGATTACTCGGGGTGGGGAACACTGAAGCTTTCTTT	CSVGLLGVGNTEAFF
TRBJ2-7	TRBV13	TRBD1	16	few	TGTGCCAGCAGCTCGTCCGGGACAGGACCCGTCTACGAGCAGTACTTC	CASSSSGTGPVYEQYF
TRBJ2-7	TRBV5-1	TRBD1	15	few	TGCGCCAGCCGACCTGGGGGACAGAGCTCCTACGAGCAGTACTTC	CASRPGGQSSYEQYF
TRBJ2-3	TRBV19	TRBD2	16	-	TGTGCCAGCGCATTGTTCGGGCGGGGGGACTCAGATACGCAGTATTTT	CASALFGRGDSDTQYF
TRBJ1-2	TRBV6-6	TRBD1	14	-	TGTGCCAGCAGTTACGGACAGGGAGGAGGAGGCTACACCTTC	CASSYGQGGGGYTF
TRBJ2-3	TRBV4-3	TRBD2	16	-	TGCGCCAGCAGCTCTAATCGGGGGGTGGGCACAGATACGCAGTATTTT	CASSSNRGVGTDTQYF
TRBJ2-7	TRBV5-1	TRBD1	13	-	TGCGCCAGCAGCGGGACAGTTCCCTACGAGCAGTACTTC	CASSGTVPYEQYF
TRBJ2-5	TRBV15	-	15	-	TGTGCCACCAGCAGAGGCTCCCAGGGTCCAGAGACCCAGTACTTC	CATSRGSQGPETQYF
TRBJ1-2	TRBV30	-	12	-	TGTGCCTGGCGCGACGTTAACTATGGCTACACCTTC	CAWRDVNYGYTF
TRBJ2-4	TRBV5-4	-	16	-	TGTGCCAGCAGCGCAACTGCAGGGGAGGTCGAACACATTCAGTACTTC	CASSATAGEVEHIQYF
TRBJ2-3	TRBV10-2	-	11	-	TGCGCCAGCAGTGACAAGGAGACGCAGTATTTT	CASSDKETQYF
TRBJ1-5	TRBV30	-	13	-	TGTGCCTGGAGCACGGACGGAAATCAGCCCCAGCATTTT	CAWSTDGNQPQHF
TRBJ2-7	TRBV7-2	-	12	once	TGTGCCAGCAGCTTAGACGCCTACGAGCAGTACTTC	CASSLDAYEQYF
TRBJ2-5	TRBV11-2	TRBD2	15	-	TGTGCCAGCAGCGCCCTCGGGACTAGCGTAGGGACCCAGTACTTC	CASSALGTSVGTQYF
TRBJ1-1	TRBV10-3	TRBD1	14	once	TGTGCCATCAGTCGGACAGGGGAAGGCACTGAAGCTTTCTTT	CAISRTGEGTEAFF
TRBJ1-2	TRBV13	-	14	-	TGTGCCAGCAGCGTCTCCGGGACAAACTATGGCTACACCTTC	CASSVSGTNYGYTF
TRBJ1-2	TRBV7-2	-	15	few	TGTGCCAGCAGTTCCCCCCCGGGGACAAGCTATGGCTACACCTTC	CASSSPPGTSYGYTF
TRBJ2-7	TRBV25-1	-	15	-	TGTGCCAGCAGTGAACGTGGGAGCATGGAGGGCGAGCAGTACTTC	CASSERGSMEGEQYF
TRBJ1-2	TRBV5-1	TRBD1	14	few	TGCGCCAGCAGCCTAGACACAGGGGGCGGTGGCTACACCTTC	CASSLDTGGGGYTF
TRBJ1-2	TRBV30	-	14	-	TGTGCCTGGACTCTGGGTTGGGGAAACTATGGCTACACCTTC	CAWTLGWGNYGYTF
TRBJ1-2	TRBV7-2	-	14	-	TGTGCCAGCAGCCCCGAGGGGGGAGAGAGGGGCTACACCTTC	CASSPEGGERGYTF
TRBJ1-5	TRBV10-3	TRBD1	16	few	TGTGCCATCAGTGAGTCGGGGACAGGGGGAGAACAGCCCCAGCATTTT	CAISESGTGGEQPQHF
TRBJ2-3	TRBV7-3	-	15	-	TGTGCCAGCAGCCCATTGGGACTCTACACAGATACGCAGTATTTT	CASSPLGLYTDTQYF
TRBJ2-1	TRBV30	TRBD1	15	-	TGTGCCTGGACCACCGGGACAGGGTCCTACAATGAGCAGTTCTTC	CAWTTGTGSYNEQFF